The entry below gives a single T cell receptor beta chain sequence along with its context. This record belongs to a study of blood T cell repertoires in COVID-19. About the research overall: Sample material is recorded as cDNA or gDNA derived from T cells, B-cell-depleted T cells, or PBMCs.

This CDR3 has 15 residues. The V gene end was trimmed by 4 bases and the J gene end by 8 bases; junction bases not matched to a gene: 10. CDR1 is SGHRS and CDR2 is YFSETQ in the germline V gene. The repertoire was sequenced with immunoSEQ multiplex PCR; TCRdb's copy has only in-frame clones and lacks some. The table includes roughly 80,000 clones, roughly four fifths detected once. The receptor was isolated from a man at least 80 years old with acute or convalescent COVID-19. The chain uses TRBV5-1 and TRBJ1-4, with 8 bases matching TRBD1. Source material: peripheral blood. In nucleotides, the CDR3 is TGCGCCAGCAGCGGTAGGACAGGGAAAGGCGAAAAACTGTTTTTT. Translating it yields CASSGRTGKGEKLFF.